This paragraph reports one T cell receptor (beta chain). Its antigen is as yet unknown. This sample is drawn from a study of beta chain features in type 1 diabetes. Study-level points and caveats: Reduced insertions and increased deletions marked VDJ junctions in type 1 diabetes patients. Among all four CD4+ subsets, Type 1 diabetes patients had TCRB CDR3s that were moderately but significantly shorter.

Germline CDR1 GTSNPN, CDR2 SVGIG (reference sequence). This CDR3 spans 14 amino acids. V lost 6 bases to trimming and J lost 7 bases; unmatched junction nucleotides: 5. TCRB transcripts that were expressed got sequenced, as all of the isolated RNA had been reverse transcribed. Clones were sequenced by immunoSEQ multiplex PCR, and TCRdb holds only the in-frame ones, with some missing. The table shows around 650,000 clones, with around 12% occurring only once. The chain joins TRBV30 to TRBJ1-6; 11 nucleotides align to TRBD1. The sample taken for sequencing was naive CD4+ T cells from blood. This clonotype was obtained from a man aged 30 to 39 with type 1 diabetes. The CDR3 DNA follows: TGTGCCTGCGCCGGGACAGGGGGGAATTCACCCCTCCACTTT. Amino acid sequence: CACAGTGGNSPLHF.